A selection of T cell receptor beta chains follows, all from one sample in a study of T-cell memory formation after mild COVID-19. TCRdb itself ran the 5' RACE reads through MiXCR, one entry per CDR3 protein. The sample holds fewer than 60,000 distinct CDR3 sequences, 12% seen once. Sequences were obtained from PBMCs or a T cell subset sorted from them (not recorded which). Every receptor here comes from a man aged 18 to 29 who had mild COVID-19 (a few samples of this study predate the infection). Cell type and time point are not known. Both conserved end residues are part of each CDR3. Fields, in order: clone size, J gene, D gene, V gene, CDR3 protein, CDR3 DNA. The D gene is left open where the match is weak. Expanded clones get a size class; other rows say once, few or many, or leave the size out.

abundance: .; j_gene: TRBJ1-1; d_gene: .; v_gene: TRBV7-9; CDR3aa: CASSWVGWGNTEAFF; CDR3nt: TGTGCCAGCAGCTGGGTTGGATGGGGGAACACTGAAGCTTTCTTT
abundance: few; j_gene: TRBJ1-2; d_gene: .; v_gene: TRBV10-2; CDR3aa: CASTDGGYGYTF; CDR3nt: TGCGCCAGCACGGACGGGGGCTATGGCTACACCTTC
abundance: .; j_gene: TRBJ1-2; d_gene: TRBD1; v_gene: TRBV7-3; CDR3aa: CASSLNRGDGYTF; CDR3nt: TGTGCCAGCAGCTTAAACAGGGGGGATGGCTACACCTTC
abundance: .; j_gene: TRBJ2-5; d_gene: .; v_gene: TRBV11-2; CDR3aa: CASSLGEGTQYF; CDR3nt: TGTGCCAGCAGCTTAGGGGAAGGGACCCAGTACTTC
abundance: many; j_gene: TRBJ2-5; d_gene: .; v_gene: TRBV3-1; CDR3aa: CASSHESRTQYF; CDR3nt: TGTGCCAGCAGCCACGAGTCGAGGACCCAGTACTTC
abundance: .; j_gene: TRBJ2-2; d_gene: TRBD1; v_gene: TRBV5-1; CDR3aa: CASSLARDSLRAGELFF; CDR3nt: TGCGCCAGCAGCTTGGCTCGGGACAGCCTCCGAGCCGGGGAGCTGTTTTTT
abundance: few; j_gene: TRBJ2-1; d_gene: .; v_gene: TRBV19; CDR3aa: CASSIVDEQFF; CDR3nt: TGTGCCAGTAGTATCGTGGATGAGCAGTTCTTC
abundance: .; j_gene: TRBJ1-2; d_gene: .; v_gene: TRBV28; CDR3aa: CASSLGGGAYGYTF; CDR3nt: TGTGCCAGCAGTTTAGGAGGGGGGGCATATGGCTACACCTTC
abundance: many; j_gene: TRBJ2-7; d_gene: .; v_gene: TRBV11-2; CDR3aa: CASSLREYEQYF; CDR3nt: TGTGCCAGCAGCTTACGCGAGTACGAGCAGTACTTC
abundance: many; j_gene: TRBJ2-7; d_gene: .; v_gene: TRBV28; CDR3aa: CASSSSRYEQYF; CDR3nt: TGTGCCAGCAGTTCTAGTCGCTACGAGCAGTACTTC
abundance: .; j_gene: TRBJ1-1; d_gene: .; v_gene: TRBV9; CDR3aa: CASSVTLNTEAFF; CDR3nt: TGTGCCAGCAGCGTGACACTGAACACTGAAGCTTTCTTT
abundance: many; j_gene: TRBJ2-6; d_gene: .; v_gene: TRBV7-2; CDR3aa: CASSLGGAGANVLTF; CDR3nt: TGTGCCAGCAGCTTAGGAGGGGCTGGGGCCAACGTCCTGACTTTC
abundance: .; j_gene: TRBJ2-2; d_gene: .; v_gene: TRBV7-2; CDR3aa: CASRPDPPGYGELFF; CDR3nt: TGTGCCAGCAGGCCTGATCCACCAGGTTACGGGGAGCTGTTTTTT
abundance: few; j_gene: TRBJ1-1; d_gene: .; v_gene: TRBV7-2; CDR3aa: CASSPGRLNTEAFF; CDR3nt: TGTGCCAGCAGCCCGGGACGGCTGAACACTGAAGCTTTCTTT
abundance: .; j_gene: TRBJ2-7; d_gene: .; v_gene: TRBV20-1; CDR3aa: CSAARDDYEQYF; CDR3nt: TGCAGTGCTGCCAGGGACGACTACGAGCAGTACTTC
abundance: few; j_gene: TRBJ2-3; d_gene: .; v_gene: TRBV7-2; CDR3aa: CASSLVYDSSTDTQYF; CDR3nt: TGTGCCAGCAGCTTAGTTTACGATTCTAGCACAGATACGCAGTATTTT
abundance: .; j_gene: TRBJ1-6; d_gene: .; v_gene: TRBV5-1; CDR3aa: CASSLNGSPLHF; CDR3nt: TGCGCCAGCAGCTTGAATGGATCACCCCTCCACTTT
abundance: .; j_gene: TRBJ1-2; d_gene: .; v_gene: TRBV6-5; CDR3aa: CASKRFNYGYTF; CDR3nt: TGTGCCAGCAAGCGGTTCAACTATGGCTACACCTTC
abundance: .; j_gene: TRBJ2-4; d_gene: .; v_gene: TRBV6-2/TRBV6-3; CDR3aa: CASSYSRFLAKNIQYF; CDR3nt: TGTGCCAGCAGTTACTCTAGGTTTCTAGCCAAAAACATTCAGTACTTC
abundance: many; j_gene: TRBJ2-5; d_gene: TRBD2; v_gene: TRBV7-2; CDR3aa: CASSLTAGVQETQYF; CDR3nt: TGTGCCAGCAGCTTAACCGCGGGGGTCCAAGAGACCCAGTACTTC
abundance: many; j_gene: TRBJ1-5; d_gene: .; v_gene: TRBV10-2; CDR3aa: CASSESHRDQPQHF; CDR3nt: TGCGCCAGCAGTGAGTCGCATAGGGATCAGCCCCAGCATTTT
abundance: .; j_gene: TRBJ1-1; d_gene: .; v_gene: TRBV3-1; CDR3aa: CAISQVGMRGTEAFF; CDR3nt: TGTGCCATCAGCCAAGTAGGCATGCGAGGGACTGAAGCTTTCTTT